A few counts support the clone carrying this TCR beta chain. Antigen unknown. Trimming removed 4 bases at V and 7 bases at J, with 9 bases between. Germline V CDR1 and CDR2: SGDLS, YYNGEE. The CDR3 runs to 13 residues. The sample originates from a study of early T cells in non-severe SARS-CoV-2 infection. Study-wide points: VDJdb matches were skewed toward anti-spike CD8 T cell responses.

The TCR library protocol attached unique molecular identifiers to the individual cDNA molecules. TCRdb recomputed calls from the 5' RACE reads with MiXCR, one row per CDR3 protein. This table holds about 89,000 distinct CDR3 sequences, 15% to 20% found once. This sequence joins TRBV9 and TRBJ1-6, with D uncertain. The specimen comprised whole blood, sampled at baseline. This TCR derives from an adult who was a healthcare worker with PCR-confirmed SARS-CoV-2 infection or an uninfected control (not recorded which). The CDR3 bases are TGTGCCAGCAGCAGAGACGAGAATTCACCCCTCCACTTT. Translated, it gives CASSRDENSPLHF.